This record covers a single T cell receptor beta chain. This specimen belongs to a study of blood T cell repertoires in COVID-19. This CDR3 spans 16 amino acids. Between the trimmed V and J ends, which lost 5 bases and 0 bases, there was a span of 13 bases. Germline CDR1 reads SNHLY; CDR2 reads FYNNEI. Sequencing used immunoSEQ multiplex PCR; TCRdb keeps in-frame clones, though not all of them. The profile shows about 220,000 clones, more than 75% of them singletons. This chain uses TRBV2 with TRBJ2-2; maybe TRBD1 (5 bases). The clonotype was recovered from a woman in her thirties who had recovered from COVID-19. The source material was peripheral blood. This chain's CDR3 is CASSLTDTPNTGELFF. The CDR3 coding sequence is TGTGCCAGCAGTTTGACAGATACTCCGAACACCGGGGAGCTGTTTTTT.